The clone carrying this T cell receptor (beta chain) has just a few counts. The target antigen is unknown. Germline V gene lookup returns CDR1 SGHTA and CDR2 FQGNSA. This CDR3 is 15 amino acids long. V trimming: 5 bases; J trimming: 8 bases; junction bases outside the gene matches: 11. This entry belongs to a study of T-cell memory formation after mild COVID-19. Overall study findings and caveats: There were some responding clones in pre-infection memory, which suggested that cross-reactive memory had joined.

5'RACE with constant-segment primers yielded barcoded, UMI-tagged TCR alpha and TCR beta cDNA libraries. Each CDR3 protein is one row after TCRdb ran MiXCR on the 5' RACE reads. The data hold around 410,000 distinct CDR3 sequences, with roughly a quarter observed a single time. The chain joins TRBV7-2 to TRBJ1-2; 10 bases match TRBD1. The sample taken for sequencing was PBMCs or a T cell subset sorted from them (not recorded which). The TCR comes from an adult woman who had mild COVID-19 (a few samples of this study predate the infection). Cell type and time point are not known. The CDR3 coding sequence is TGTGCCAGCAGCGGGGGATCCGGGACAGGGGACGGCTACACCTTC. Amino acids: CASSGGSGTGDGYTF.